The T cell receptor (beta chain) described here comes from a study of shared clonotypes between healthy human individuals. Methods used by the authors: Filtering of immunoSEQ junctional sequences could not match full-length read filtering. Produced via immunoSEQ multiplex PCR; TCRdb's table is partial and in-frame only. That table is the source of V, J and clone size, and D and trimming were worked out from the DNA. This sample has 1.6 million or so clones, with roughly 98.5% found just once. Adult Caucasians living in Nashville, Tennessee made up all of the donors. Splitting the CD4+ cells yielded a CD45RA+ naive subset and a CD45RA-negative memory subset. General study points: When naive CD4 clonotypes were compared across a few donors, about 5% were shared.

This CDR3 has 16 amino acids. Germline CDR1 and CDR2: SEHNR and FQNEAQ (reference sequence). The V gene lost 1 base and the J gene lost 4 bases, with 17 bases spanning the gap. Remarks on this clone: Its antigen remains unknown.

The receptor comes from a man aged 25-40 years in good health. Sample: naive CD4+ T cells sorted from blood. Noted subset: CD45RA+ positively selected. The chain combines TRBV7-9 with TRBJ2-7; D assignment may be TRBD1 or TRBD2 (5 bases each). The CDR3 region is CASSLGFGGTLYEQYF. DNA for the CDR3: TGTGCCAGCAGCTTAGGGTTTGGGGGAACCCTTTACGAGCAGTACTTC. Full variable domain (missing parts from reference TRBV7-9 and TRBJ2-7): DTGVSQNPRHKITKRGQNVTFRCDPISEHNRLYWYRQTLGQGPEFLTYFQNEAQLEKSRLLSDRFSAERPKGSFSTLEIQRTEQGDSAMYLCASSLGFGGTLYEQYFGPGTRLTVT.